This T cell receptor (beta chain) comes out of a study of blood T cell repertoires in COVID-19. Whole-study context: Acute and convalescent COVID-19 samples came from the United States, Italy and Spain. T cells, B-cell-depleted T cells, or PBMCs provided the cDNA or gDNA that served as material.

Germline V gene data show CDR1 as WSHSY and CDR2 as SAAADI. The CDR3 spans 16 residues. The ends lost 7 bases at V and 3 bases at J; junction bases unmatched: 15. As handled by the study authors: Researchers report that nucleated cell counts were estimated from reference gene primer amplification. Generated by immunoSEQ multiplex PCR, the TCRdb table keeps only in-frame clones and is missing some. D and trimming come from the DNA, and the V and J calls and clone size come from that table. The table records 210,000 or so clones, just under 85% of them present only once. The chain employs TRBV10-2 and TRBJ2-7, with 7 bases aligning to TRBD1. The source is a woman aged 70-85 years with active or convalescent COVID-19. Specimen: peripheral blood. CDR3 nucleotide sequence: TGCGCCAGCACCGTGGATGGCACAGGGGACAACTACGAGCAGTACTTC. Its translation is CASTVDGTGDNYEQYF.